This T cell receptor (beta chain) was captured in a study of blood T cell repertoires in COVID-19. Study-level information: Sites across the United States, Italy and Spain contributed samples from acute and convalescent COVID-19. T cells, B-cell-depleted T cells, or PBMCs provided the cDNA or gDNA that served as material.

The length of the CDR3 is 15 residues. Trimming removed 3 bases from V and 7 bases from J, with 18 bases in between. Germline V gene sequence: CDR1 ENHRY, CDR2 SYGVKD. Original analysis: Cell counts per sample came from amplifying reference gene primers. Only in-frame clones appear in the TCRdb table, and some are missing; sequencing was by immunoSEQ multiplex PCR. V, J and clone size were drawn from that table, and D and trimming were deduced from the DNA. Here the sample spans approximately 240,000 clones, around 82% being singletons. The source material was peripheral blood. The chain couples TRBV10-3 to TRBJ1-2; possibly TRBD1 for D (5 bases). The origin of this receptor is a woman aged 80 or older with active or convalescent COVID-19. The CDR3 protein is CAISETGEDFGGYTF. Written as DNA, the CDR3 is TGTGCCATCAGTGAAACGGGGGAAGATTTTGGTGGCTACACCTTC.